Reported below is one T cell receptor beta chain. The naive CD8 fraction comprised CD45RO-negative cells positively selected for CCR7 and excluded terminally differentiated effector memory CD45RA+ cells. Germline lookup yields CDR1 SGHTS and CDR2 YDEGEE. V lost 1 base to trimming and J lost 5 bases, with 12 bases between them. This CDR3 is 15 amino acids long. Produced via immunoSEQ multiplex PCR; TCRdb's table is partial and in-frame only. The sample has millions of clones, 85% to 95% seen once; the top ten hold more than 1.5%. This specimen comes from a study of shared clonotypes between healthy human individuals.

This TCR was recovered from a man younger than 30 in good health. Some clones in this sample may be carry-over from other donors' samples. The source material was naive CD8+ T cells from PBMCs. This chain links TRBV5-8 with TRBJ1-4; unclear D gene. CDR3 DNA: TGTGCCAGCAGCTTGTCCGGCCAGCAAAATGAAAAACTGTTTTTT. This codes for CASSLSGQQNEKLFF.